Sequencing of this TCR beta chain was carried out in a study of Tregs in tolerant kidney transplant recipients. General study findings and limits: Biological reproducibility was not directly addressed in this study. Tregs expanded with activated donor B cells seemed most donor-specific.

CDR1 LNHDA and CDR2 SQIVND come from the germline V gene (reference sequence). Unmatched junction bases numbered 3, after V lost 5 bases and J lost 2 bases. This CDR3 is 15 amino acids long. As regards this clone: Its antigen is not identified.

The data were produced by immunoSEQ multiplex PCR, yet TCRdb's version contains in-frame clones alone and is incomplete. This table holds around 120,000 clones, almost 95% found once. Sequences were obtained from CD4+ T cells from blood. The source is a human donor in good health. This chain links TRBV19 with TRBJ2-1, with 10 bases that match TRBD1. Here the CDR3 DNA reads TGTGCCAGTAGTTCTGACAGGGGGCCCTACAATGAGCAGTTCTTC. Translating it yields CASSSDRGPYNEQFF. Full variable domain (missing parts from reference TRBV19 and TRBJ2-1): DGGITQSPKYLFRKEGQNVTLSCEQNLNHDAMYWYRQDPGQGLRLIYYSQIVNDFQKGDIAEGYSVSREKKESFPLTVTSAQKNPTAFYLCASSSDRGPYNEQFFGPGTRLTVL.